One and the same sample provided the 32 T cell receptor beta chains below, sequenced in a study of OX40 agonist ivuxolimab in advanced cancers. Measured with immunoSEQ multiplex PCR; TCRdb has only the in-frame clones, and not every one. Altogether some 15,000 clones are present, about 80% being singletons, with the ten largest covering roughly 30%. Sequenced here: CD4+ or CD8+ T cells sorted from blood, sampled in a trial of the OX40 agonist ivuxolimab. Receptors originate from an adult with an advanced solid tumor such as melanoma, head and neck, liver or kidney cancer.

This chain links TRBV28 with TRBJ2-2; D gene uncertain. In germline, CDR1 is MDHEN, CDR2 SYDVKM. Trimming left V 3 bases short and J 1 base short, with 9 bases between. The CDR3 consists of 15 residues. The CDR3 DNA is TGTGCCAGCAGTTTGTCACAGATGAACACCGGGGAGCTGTTTTTT. Amino acid sequence: CASSLSQMNTGELFF.

With regard to this clone: This specimen includes other DNA sequences encoding the same CDR3. V usage is TRBV19 and J usage is TRBJ2-2, with no clear D. V lost 1 base to trimming and J lost 6 bases, with 6 bases between them. The germline V gene encodes CDR1 LNHDA and CDR2 SQIVND (reference sequence). CDR3 length: 13 residues. CDR3 region: CASSIGTSGELFF. The CDR3, as DNA: TGTGCCAGTAGTATAGGCACATCCGGGGAGCTGTTTTTT.

The chain uses TRBV6-6 and TRBJ2-5; the match to TRBD1 covers 8 bases. This CDR3 contains 15 residues. Germline values: CDR1 MNHNY, CDR2 SVGAGI (reference sequence). Trimming cost V 0 bases and J 5 bases; bases outside gene matches: 5. CDR3 bases: TGTGCCAGCAGTTACTCGACGGACAGGGAGGAGACCCAGTACTTC. Amino acids: CASSYSTDREETQYF.

J is TRBJ2-3 and V is TRBV25-1, with TRBD1 matching 11 bases. Germline V gene data show CDR1 as MGHDK and CDR2 as SYGVNS. CDR3 length equals 16 residues. J gave up 3 bases and V 4 bases, and 6 bases lay outside the gene matches. This CDR3 reads CASSGGQGEQTDTQYF. The CDR3 DNA is TGTGCCAGCAGTGGGGGACAGGGGGAACAAACAGATACGCAGTATTTT.

The rearrangement uses TRBV14 and TRBJ2-2; D possibly corresponds to TRBD1 (5 bases). The V and J ends lost 1 base and 1 base respectively, with 10 bases between them. Germline V lookup: CDR1 SGHDN, CDR2 FVKESK. The CDR3 is made up of 16 amino acids. CDR3 region: CASSQGRAKNTGELFF. The CDR3 DNA reads TGTGCCAGCAGCCAAGGCAGGGCCAAGAACACCGGGGAGCTGTTTTTT.

The gene calls are TRBV4-2 and TRBJ2-1; D is possibly TRBD1 (6 bases). The CDR3 has 15 amino acids. Trimming stripped 2 bases from V and 5 bases from J, with 13 bases between. Germline V gene data show CDR1 as LGHNA and CDR2 as YNFKEQ. CDR3 region: CASSQRKGGNNEQFF. The CDR3 region has the DNA TGTGCCAGCAGCCAACGTAAAGGGGGAAACAATGAGCAGTTCTTC.

The chain's CDR3 is CASSEAPTQGHPLDTQYF. CDR3 DNA: TGTGCCAGCAGTGAAGCGCCAACTCAGGGTCATCCGCTGGATACGCAGTATTTT. The genes are TRBV6-1 and TRBJ2-3; tentative D call: TRBD1 (5 bases). Deletions cut 0 bases from V and 6 bases from J, with 22 bases between. CDR1 MNHNS and CDR2 SASEGT come from the germline V gene. The CDR3 is 18 amino acids.

This sequence joins TRBV19 and TRBJ2-7; 7 bases line up with TRBD1. With 5 bases clipped from V and 6 bases from J, the junction kept 13 bases outside the gene matches. Germline CDR1 reads LNHDA; CDR2 reads SQIVND (reference sequence). The CDR3 spans 15 residues. This CDR3 is CASSPWGTDGREQYF. Written as DNA, the CDR3 is TGTGCCAGTAGTCCTTGGGGGACAGATGGGCGCGAGCAGTACTTC.

This chain joins TRBV11-2 and TRBJ2-4, with 10 bases fitting TRBD1. CDR3 length: 13 residues. Germline V gene sequence: CDR1 SGHAT, CDR2 FQNNGV. With 1 base clipped from V and 10 bases from J, the junction kept 1 base outside the gene matches. The DNA for the CDR3 is TGTGCCAGCAGCTTAGGGACAGGGGGAATTCAGTACTTC. Its translation is CASSLGTGGIQYF.

The chain combines TRBV7-9 with TRBJ1-4, with D possibly matching TRBD1 (6 bases). There are 16 residues in the CDR3. V was trimmed by 5 bases and J by 5 bases, leaving 18 bases between them. CDR1 and CDR2 from the germline V gene are SEHNR and FQNEAQ (reference sequence). CDR3 in amino acids: CASSPPSGEGNEKLFF. CDR3 nucleotides: TGTGCCAGCAGCCCCCCCTCAGGGGAAGGGAATGAAAAACTGTTTTTT.

Only a few counts were recorded for this clone. CDR3 in amino acids: CASSLKGQREKLFF. CDR3 in DNA: TGTGCCAGCAGCTTAAAGGGACAGCGTGAAAAACTGTTTTTT. V is TRBV11-3 and J is TRBJ1-4; 7 bases agree with TRBD1. V lost 2 bases, J lost 7 bases, and 4 bases stayed unmatched. CDR1 and CDR2 (germline): SGHNT, YENEEA. The CDR3 loop spans 14 amino acids.

The CDR3 nucleotides are TGTGCCAGCAGTTTATCCTCGGGACTCTTCAGGGGCTACGAGCAGTACTTC. Its translation: CASSLSSGLFRGYEQYF. The chain recombines TRBV27 with TRBJ2-7, with D tentatively TRBD1 or TRBD2 (6 bases each). CDR1 is MNHEY and CDR2 is SMNVEV in the germline V gene (reference sequence). V was trimmed by 0 bases and J by 3 bases, leaving 18 bases between them. The CDR3 sequence is 17 residues long.

This clone was recorded only once. The V and J genes are TRBV7-9 and TRBJ1-1, with D unresolved. The CDR3 extends over 12 amino acids. In germline, CDR1 is SEHNR, CDR2 FQNEAQ (reference sequence). Trimming stripped 4 bases from V and 4 bases from J, with 7 bases between. CDR3 DNA: TGTGCCAGCAGCTCCGACACCACTGAAGCTTTCTTT. Amino acids: CASSSDTTEAFF.

The J gene is TRBJ2-5, the V gene TRBV4-2, with 10 bases matching TRBD2. The CDR3 spans 16 residues. The germline CDR1 and CDR2 sequences are LGHNA and YNFKEQ. J was trimmed by 5 bases and V by 0 bases; bases with no gene match: 6. In DNA, the CDR3 is TGTGCCAGCAGCCAAGATGCGGCTAGCGGGAGCGAGACCCAGTACTTC. It is translated as CASSQDAASGSETQYF.

This sequence joins TRBV27 and TRBJ1-2; D remains ambiguous. This CDR3 is built from 12 residues. Germline V CDR1 and CDR2: MNHEY, SMNVEV (reference sequence). V shed 10 bases and J shed 4 bases, with 13 bases lying between them. Here the CDR3 DNA reads TGTGCCACCCTCGAGGCGGTCTATGGCTACACCTTC. Residues: CATLEAVYGYTF.

The chain has TRBV27 and TRBJ1-5, with 9 nucleotides matching TRBD1. CDR3 length equals 15 residues. Germline V gives CDR1 MNHEY, CDR2 SMNVEV (reference sequence). V shed 5 bases and J 9 bases; nucleotides not matched to a gene: 11. The CDR3 coding sequence is TGTGCCAGCAGTCAATGGGCGACAGGGGGTCGGCCCCAGCATTTT. Amino acid sequence: CASSQWATGGRPQHF.

The table lists this clone with a few counts. The gene calls are TRBV7-6 and TRBJ2-5; no definite D call. Germline V gives CDR1 SGHVS, CDR2 FNYEAQ. V was pared by 1 base and J by 7 bases, with 19 bases between. This CDR3 is built from 16 residues. CDR3: CASSLDRSSERGTQYF. The CDR3 DNA reads TGTGCCAGCAGCTTAGATAGGTCCTCGGAGAGAGGGACCCAGTACTTC.

The chain links TRBV19 to TRBJ2-1; 7 bases align to TRBD1. V lost 5 bases to trimming and J lost 0 bases; unmatched junction nucleotides: 7. CDR1 and CDR2 (germline): LNHDA, SQIVND (reference sequence). The CDR3 runs to 16 residues. CDR3 nucleotide sequence: TGTGCCAGTAGTCTCCCGACAGGGAGCTCCTACAATGAGCAGTTCTTC. Translated: CASSLPTGSSYNEQFF.

This chain connects TRBV11-1 to TRBJ2-3; 9 positions agree with TRBD1. Germline values: CDR1 SGHAT, CDR2 FQDESV (reference sequence). The CDR3 extends over 14 amino acids. The ends lost 5 bases at V and 3 bases at J; junction bases unmatched: 3. CDR3 sequence (DNA): TGTGCCAGCAGCATGGACAGGGGAACAGATACGCAGTATTTT. This translates into CASSMDRGTDTQYF.

V usage is TRBV5-4 and J usage is TRBJ1-1, with no clear D. Trimming pared 6 bases from V and 0 bases from J, leaving 15 bases between. This CDR3 comprises 15 residues. Germline V lookup: CDR1 SGHNT, CDR2 YYREEE (reference sequence). Here the CDR3 DNA reads TGTGCCAGCACCGTTTCGCCCAGAATGAACACTGAAGCTTTCTTT. Translation gives CASTVSPRMNTEAFF.

This rearrangement joins TRBV27 to TRBJ2-1, with D hard to call. From germline, CDR1 is MNHEY and CDR2 SMNVEV (reference sequence). The CDR3 spans 12 residues. The V gene lost 2 bases and the J gene lost 5 bases, with 4 bases spanning the gap. The CDR3 coding sequence is TGTGCCAGCAGTTTACTTAACAATGAGCAGTTCTTC. Its translation is CASSLLNNEQFF.

The chain carries TRBV7-9 and TRBJ2-3, with D possibly TRBD1 on 5 matching bases. From germline, CDR1 is SEHNR and CDR2 FQNEAQ (reference sequence). This CDR3 has 14 residues. The V end was cut by 11 bases, the J end by 2 bases, with 17 bases between. The chain's CDR3 is CAGAEWGYTDTQYF. The CDR3 region has the DNA TGTGCCGGGGCTGAGTGGGGATACACAGATACGCAGTATTTT.

The V call is TRBV7-6, the J call TRBJ2-7; D might be TRBD1 (6 bases). Per the germline V gene, CDR1 is SGHVS and CDR2 is FNYEAQ. The CDR3 is 15 amino acids. V was clipped by 0 bases and J by 0 bases, with 9 bases between them. CDR3 in DNA: TGTGCCAGCAGCTTAGCGAGGGGGAGCTCCTACGAGCAGTACTTC. Its protein product is CASSLARGSSYEQYF.

The chain is built from TRBV29-1 and TRBJ2-1; D is unresolved. Trimming took 1 base from V and 2 from J, leaving 9 bases between them. The CDR3 has 14 amino acids. Germline V gene data show CDR1 as SQVTM and CDR2 as ANQGSEA. The CDR3 bases are TGCAGCGTTGAAGGGGCGGAAACCTACAATGAGCAGTTCTTC. It specifies CSVEGAETYNEQFF.

CDR3 in DNA: TGTGCCAGCAGTTTACAGGGTACCACATACAATGAGCAGTTCTTC. This encodes CASSLQGTTYNEQFF. This chain links TRBV28 with TRBJ2-1, with D possibly matching TRBD1 (5 bases). Trimming left V 2 bases short and J 4 bases short, with 12 bases between. Germline V CDR1 and CDR2: MDHEN, SYDVKM. This CDR3 is built from 15 residues.

As DNA, the CDR3 is TGTGCCACCCAGAAATTAGCGGGAGCCTACAATGAGCAGTTCTTC. This codes for CATQKLAGAYNEQFF. This chain joins TRBV6-5 and TRBJ2-1, with 9 bases aligning to TRBD2. The germline V gene encodes CDR1 MNHEY and CDR2 SVGAGI. Losses at the gene ends were 10 bases for V and 2 bases for J; bases not matched to a gene: 9. This CDR3 comprises 15 residues.

This clone ranks as medium-sized. The V gene is TRBV18, the J gene TRBJ1-1, with 8 bases that match TRBD1. CDR1 is KGHSH and CDR2 is LQKENI in the germline V gene. Trimming removed 6 bases from V and 3 bases from J; junction bases left unmatched: 12. This CDR3 spans 16 amino acids. CDR3 nucleotides: TGTGCCAGCTCGGGGCTTACAGGGGGAGCGGACACTGAAGCTTTCTTT. It is translated as CASSGLTGGADTEAFF.

V usage is TRBV13 and J usage is TRBJ2-5; no clear D gene. The CDR3 contains 14 residues. Germline assignment: CDR1 PRHDT and CDR2 FYEKMQ (reference sequence). Deletions cut 5 bases from V and 4 bases from J, with 14 bases between. The CDR3 spells CASSLDPNGETQYF. The CDR3 DNA sequence: TGTGCCAGCAGCCTAGACCCCAACGGAGAGACCCAGTACTTC.

The chain links TRBV28 to TRBJ2-3, with TRBD2 identical over 13 bases. Germline-derived CDR1 and CDR2 are MDHEN and SYDVKM. This CDR3 is 18 amino acids long. V shed 4 bases, J shed 0 bases, and the junction held 7 bases outside the gene matches. CDR3 loop: CASSWTSGSSRSTDTQYF. The CDR3 region has the DNA TGTGCCAGCAGTTGGACTAGCGGGAGTTCGAGGAGCACAGATACGCAGTATTTT.

This chain links TRBV5-1 with TRBJ2-2, with no clear D. CDR3 length equals 17 residues. The V end was cut by 4 bases, the J end by 0 bases, with 16 bases between. Germline lookup yields CDR1 SGHRS and CDR2 YFSETQ. This CDR3 is CASSPTPWQTNTGELFF. CDR3 coding DNA: TGCGCCAGCAGCCCCACCCCCTGGCAGACGAACACCGGGGAGCTGTTTTTT. Combining the CDR3 with reference TRBV5-1 and TRBJ2-2 gives the whole variable domain KAGVTQTPRYLIKTRGQQVTLSCSPISGHRSVSWYQQTPGQGLQFLFEYFSETQRNKGNFPGRFSGRQFSNSRSEMNVSTLELGDSALYLCASSPTPWQTNTGELFFGEGSRLTVL.

This chain joins TRBV29-1 and TRBJ2-5; D not certain. CDR1 and CDR2 (germline): SQVTM, ANQGSEA. The CDR3 loop spans 14 amino acids. V was clipped by 0 bases and J by 0 bases, with 8 bases between them. The CDR3 DNA reads as TGCAGCGTTGAAGAGGGTGGGAACCAAGAGACCCAGTACTTC. Its protein is CSVEEGGNQETQYF.

This clone came up a few times. The chain has TRBV9 and TRBJ1-2, with D uncertain. CDR1 SGDLS and CDR2 YYNGEE come from the germline V gene. The CDR3 has 13 residues. V was shortened by 4 bases and J by 1 base, with 8 bases between the two germline ends. This chain's CDR3 is CASSQDVNYGYTF. DNA for the CDR3: TGTGCCAGCAGCCAGGACGTTAACTATGGCTACACCTTC.